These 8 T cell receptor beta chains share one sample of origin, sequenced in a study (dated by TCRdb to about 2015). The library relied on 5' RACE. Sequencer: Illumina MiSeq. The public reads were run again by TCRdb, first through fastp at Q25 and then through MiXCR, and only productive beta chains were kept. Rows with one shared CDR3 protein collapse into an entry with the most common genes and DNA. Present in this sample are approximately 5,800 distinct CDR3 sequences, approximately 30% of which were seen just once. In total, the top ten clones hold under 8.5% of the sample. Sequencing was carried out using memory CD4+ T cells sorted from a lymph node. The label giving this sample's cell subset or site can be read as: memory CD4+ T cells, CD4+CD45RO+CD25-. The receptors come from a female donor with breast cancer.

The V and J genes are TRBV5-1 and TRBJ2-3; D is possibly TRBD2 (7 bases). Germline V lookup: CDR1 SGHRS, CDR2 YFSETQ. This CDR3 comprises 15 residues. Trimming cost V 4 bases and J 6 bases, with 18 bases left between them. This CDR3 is CASSLGRGGRDTQYF. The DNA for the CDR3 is TGCGCCAGCAGCCTGGGTAGGGGGGGTCGGGATACGCAGTATTTT.

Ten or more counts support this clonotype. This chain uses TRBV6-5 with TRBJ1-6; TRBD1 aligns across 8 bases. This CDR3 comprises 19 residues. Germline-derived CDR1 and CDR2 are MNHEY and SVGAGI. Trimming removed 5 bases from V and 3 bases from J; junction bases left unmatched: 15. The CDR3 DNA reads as TGTGCCAGCAGTCCCTCCAGGGGGCGCAGGGGCTACTATAATTCACCCCTCCACTTT. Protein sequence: CASSPSRGRRGYYNSPLHF.

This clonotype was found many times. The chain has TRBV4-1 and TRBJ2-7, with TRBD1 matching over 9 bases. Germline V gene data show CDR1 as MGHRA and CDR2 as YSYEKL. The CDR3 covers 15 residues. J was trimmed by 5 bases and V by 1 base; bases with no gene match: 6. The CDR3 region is CASSQGAGQGNEQYF. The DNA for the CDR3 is TGCGCCAGCAGCCAAGGGGCGGGACAGGGAAACGAGCAGTACTTC.

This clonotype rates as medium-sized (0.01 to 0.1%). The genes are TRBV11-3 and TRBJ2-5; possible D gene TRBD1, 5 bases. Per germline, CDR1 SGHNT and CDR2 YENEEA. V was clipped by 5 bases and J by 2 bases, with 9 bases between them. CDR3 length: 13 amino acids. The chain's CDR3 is CASSGDRQETQYF. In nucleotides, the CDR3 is TGTGCCAGCAGCGGAGACAGACAAGAGACCCAGTACTTC.

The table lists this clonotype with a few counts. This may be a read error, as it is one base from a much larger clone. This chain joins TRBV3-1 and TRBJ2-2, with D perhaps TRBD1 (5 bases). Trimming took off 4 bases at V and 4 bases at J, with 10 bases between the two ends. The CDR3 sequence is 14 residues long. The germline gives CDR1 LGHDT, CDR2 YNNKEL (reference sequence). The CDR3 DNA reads TGTGCCAGCAGCCTAGGGGTGAGCACCGGGGAGCTGTTTTTT. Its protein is CASSLGVSTGELFF.

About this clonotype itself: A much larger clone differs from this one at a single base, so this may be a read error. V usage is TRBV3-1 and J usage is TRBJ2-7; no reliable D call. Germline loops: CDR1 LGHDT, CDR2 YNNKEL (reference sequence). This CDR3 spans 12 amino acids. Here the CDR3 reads CASSHASYEQCF. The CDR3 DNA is TGTGCCAGCAGCCACGCCTCCTACGAGCAGTGCTTC.

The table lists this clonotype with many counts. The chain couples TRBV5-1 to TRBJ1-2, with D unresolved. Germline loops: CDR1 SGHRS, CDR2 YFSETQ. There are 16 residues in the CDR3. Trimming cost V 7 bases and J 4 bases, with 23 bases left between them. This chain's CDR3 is CASALGLATRSYGYTF. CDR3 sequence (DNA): TGCGCCAGCGCGTTGGGATTGGCCACTAGGTCCTATGGCTACACCTTC.

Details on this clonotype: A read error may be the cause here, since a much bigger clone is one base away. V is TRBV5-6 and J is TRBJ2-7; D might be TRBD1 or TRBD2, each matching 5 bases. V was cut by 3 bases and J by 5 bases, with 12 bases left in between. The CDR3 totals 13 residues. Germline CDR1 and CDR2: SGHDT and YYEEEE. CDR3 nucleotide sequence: TGTGCCAGCAGCTCTGACGGGGCAAACGAGCAGTACTTC. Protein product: CASSSDGANEQYF.